One T cell receptor beta chain is described in this entry. Sequenced by immunoSEQ multiplex PCR; TCRdb stores in-frame clones only, minus some. The table includes tens of thousands of clones, under 90% detected once. This sample was included in a study of OX40 agonist ivuxolimab in advanced cancers. CDR1 and CDR2 (germline): SNHLY, FYNNEI. Trimming removed 2 bases from V and 2 bases from J, with 6 bases in between. The CDR3 extends over 14 amino acids. The sequencing here drew on CD4+ or CD8+ T cells sorted from blood, taken in a trial of the OX40 agonist ivuxolimab. The source is an adult with an advanced solid tumor such as melanoma, head and neck, liver or kidney cancer. V usage is TRBV2 and J usage is TRBJ1-4; D is perhaps TRBD1 (5 bases). The CDR3 DNA is TGTGCCAGCAGTGAACAGGGCACTAATGAAAAACTGTTTTTT. Encoded protein: CASSEQGTNEKLFF.